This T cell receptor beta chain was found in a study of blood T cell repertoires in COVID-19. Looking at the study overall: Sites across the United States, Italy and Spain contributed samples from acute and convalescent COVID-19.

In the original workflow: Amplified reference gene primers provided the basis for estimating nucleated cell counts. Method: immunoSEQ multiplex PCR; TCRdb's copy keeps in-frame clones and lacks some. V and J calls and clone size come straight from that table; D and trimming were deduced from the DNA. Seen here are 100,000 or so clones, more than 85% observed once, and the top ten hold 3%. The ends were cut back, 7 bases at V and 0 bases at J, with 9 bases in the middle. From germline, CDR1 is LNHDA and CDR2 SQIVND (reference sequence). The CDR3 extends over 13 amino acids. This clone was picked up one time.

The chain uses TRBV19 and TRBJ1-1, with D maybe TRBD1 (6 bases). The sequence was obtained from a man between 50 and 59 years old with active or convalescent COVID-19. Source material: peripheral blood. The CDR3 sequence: CASTRTVNTEAFF. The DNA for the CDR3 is TGTGCCAGTACCCGGACAGTGAACACTGAAGCTTTCTTT.